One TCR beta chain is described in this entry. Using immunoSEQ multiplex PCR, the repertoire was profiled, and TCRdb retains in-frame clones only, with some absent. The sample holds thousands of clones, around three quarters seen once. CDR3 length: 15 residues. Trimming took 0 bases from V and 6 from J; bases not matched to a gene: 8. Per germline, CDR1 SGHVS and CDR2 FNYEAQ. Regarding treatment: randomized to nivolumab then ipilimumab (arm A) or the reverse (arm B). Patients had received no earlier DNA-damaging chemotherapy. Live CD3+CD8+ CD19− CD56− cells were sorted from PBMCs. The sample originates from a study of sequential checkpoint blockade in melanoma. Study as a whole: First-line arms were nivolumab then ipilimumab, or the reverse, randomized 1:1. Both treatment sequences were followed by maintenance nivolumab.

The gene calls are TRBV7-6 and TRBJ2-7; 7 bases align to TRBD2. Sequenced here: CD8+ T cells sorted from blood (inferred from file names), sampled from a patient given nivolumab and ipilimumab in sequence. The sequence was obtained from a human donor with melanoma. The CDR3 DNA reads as TGTGCCAGCAGCTTAGCGCCCAGCGGGGTGAGCGAGCAGTACTTC. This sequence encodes CASSLAPSGVSEQYF.